Shown below are 27 T cell receptor beta chains from a single sample sequenced in a study of blood T cell repertoires in COVID-19. Here immunoSEQ multiplex PCR was the method, and the copy in TCRdb shows in-frame clones only, minus some. The sample lists about 140,000 clones, 70% to 80% seen once, with about 15% in the top ten. Sequencing was done on a sample of peripheral blood. The origin of the receptors is a man over 45 with acute or convalescent COVID-19.

This clone was seen many times. V is TRBV25-1 and J is TRBJ2-6; the match to TRBD1 covers 7 bases. This CDR3 has 14 amino acids. Germline assignment: CDR1 MGHDK and CDR2 SYGVNS. The V and J ends lost 6 bases and 3 bases, in that order; junction bases with no gene match: 2. The CDR3 protein is CASSGTVGANVLTF. CDR3 coding DNA: TGTGCCAGCAGCGGGACAGTTGGGGCCAACGTCCTGACTTTC. Full variable domain (missing parts from reference TRBV25-1 and TRBJ2-6): EADIYQTPRYLVIGTGKKITLECSQTMGHDKMYWYQQDPGMELHLIHYSYGVNSTEKGDLSSESTVSRIRTEHFPLTLESARPSHTSQYLCASSGTVGANVLTFGAGSRLTVL.

The V and J genes are TRBV5-4 and TRBJ1-2, with 8 nucleotides matching TRBD1. Germline CDR1 SGHNT, CDR2 YYREEE (reference sequence). This CDR3 is 15 amino acids long. Trimming removed 2 bases from V and 3 bases from J; junction bases left unmatched: 6. CDR3 region: CASSFRQGAYYGYTF. CDR3 nucleotides: TGTGCCAGCAGCTTCCGGCAGGGGGCGTACTATGGCTACACCTTC.

This clone was seen many times. This chain connects TRBV28 to TRBJ1-1; D is perhaps TRBD1 (6 bases). The CDR3 loop spans 18 amino acids. Germline V gives CDR1 MDHEN, CDR2 SYDVKM. V lost 5 bases, J lost 5 bases, and 27 bases lay in between. CDR3 sequence reads: CASSVSGALRGEGTEAFF. CDR3 DNA sequence: TGTGCCAGCAGTGTCTCAGGGGCGCTACGGGGGGAGGGGACTGAAGCTTTCTTT.

As to this clone: Other DNA sequences of this sample code for an identical CDR3. This chain links TRBV9 with TRBJ2-5; TRBD1 aligns across 10 bases. Trimming removed 4 bases from V and 5 bases from J; junction bases left unmatched: 5. The germline V gene has CDR1 SGDLS and CDR2 YYNGEE. This CDR3 is built from 14 residues. The CDR3 DNA reads TGTGCCAGCAGCCCGACAGGGGGCGGGGAGACCCAGTACTTC. It specifies CASSPTGGGETQYF. Using reference TRBV9 and TRBJ2-5 for the parts outside the CDR3, the full variable domain is DSGVTQTPKHLITATGQRVTLRCSPRSGDLSVYWYQQSLDQGLQFLIQYYNGEERAKGNILERFSAQQFPDLHSELNLSSLELGDSALYFCASSPTGGGETQYFGPGTRLLVL.

This clone has only one observation. This chain uses TRBV15 with TRBJ1-2, with 7 bases that match TRBD1. J gave up 4 bases and V 3 bases, and 5 bases lay outside the gene matches. The CDR3 has 14 residues. CDR1 is LNHNV and CDR2 is YYDKDF in the germline V gene (reference sequence). CDR3 coding DNA: TGTGCCACCAGCAGCTTACAGGGGACCTATGGCTACACCTTC. It yields the protein CATSSLQGTYGYTF.

The V gene is TRBV7-2, the J gene TRBJ2-7; D is unresolved. Trimming stripped 1 base from V and 5 bases from J, with 9 bases between. There are 13 residues in the CDR3. Germline V gene sequence: CDR1 SGHTA, CDR2 FQGNSA. The CDR3 DNA reads TGTGCCAGCAGCTTAGTAGTGCCGGACGAGCAGTACTTC. Protein product: CASSLVVPDEQYF.

The chain is built from TRBV21-1 and TRBJ1-5; the table assigns TRBD1, which was not confirmed against the DNA. TRBV21-1 is described as a pseudogene. This CDR3 spans 13 amino acids. CDR3 protein: CASSQDRNQPQHF. CDR3 nucleotides: TGTGCCAGCAGCCAGGACAGAAATCAGCCCCAGCATTTT.

This rearrangement joins TRBV3-1 (or the pseudogene TRBV3-2) to TRBJ2-5; D possibly corresponds to TRBD2 (5 bases). The CDR3 extends over 15 amino acids. Trimming took off 3 bases at V and 0 bases at J, with 11 bases between the two ends. The germline gives CDR1 LGHDT, CDR2 YNNKEL (reference sequence). This chain's CDR3 is CASSHLGLYQETQYF. In DNA, the CDR3 is TGTGCCAGCAGCCACCTCGGACTCTACCAAGAGACCCAGTACTTC.

This rearrangement joins TRBV28 to TRBJ1-5; D is unresolved. Per the germline V gene, CDR1 is MDHEN and CDR2 is SYDVKM. The CDR3 totals 16 residues. With 5 bases removed from V and 2 bases from J, the gap between germline ends came to 16 bases. The CDR3 nucleotides are TGTGCCAGCAGTGTCCGACATGGCACGGGCAATCAGCCCCAGCATTTT. This encodes CASSVRHGTGNQPQHF.

The chain combines TRBV5-1 with TRBJ2-2; 7 bases line up with TRBD1. The germline V gene encodes CDR1 SGHRS and CDR2 YFSETQ. This CDR3 spans 15 amino acids. V was pared by 4 bases and J by 6 bases, with 9 bases of the junction left unmatched. The CDR3 reads CASSRDSVVSGELFF. The CDR3 region has the DNA TGCGCCAGCAGCCGGGACAGCGTGGTCTCCGGGGAGCTGTTTTTT.

The rearrangement joins TRBV29-1 to TRBJ1-2; TRBD1 matches 7 bases. V shed 4 bases, J shed 8 bases, and the junction held 10 bases outside the gene matches. CDR3 length: 13 amino acids. Germline V gives CDR1 SQVTM, CDR2 ANQGSEA. The CDR3 coding sequence is TGCAGCGTTGGGGAAGGGGGCCTGCGGGGCTACACCTTC. This translates into CSVGEGGLRGYTF.

V gene TRBV19 combines with J gene TRBJ2-6; 8 bases line up with TRBD1. The CDR3 is 16 amino acids. V lost 11 bases and J lost 1; bases outside the gene matches: 10. The germline V gene encodes CDR1 LNHDA and CDR2 SQIVND (reference sequence). The CDR3 region has the DNA TGTGCCTCCCGAGGGACAGGCCTATCTGGGGCCAACGTCCTGACTTTC. Translating gives CASRGTGLSGANVLTF.

A few counts support this clone. V and J are TRBV11-3 and TRBJ1-1, with D maybe TRBD1 (6 bases). This CDR3 spans 13 amino acids. The V end lost 1 base, the J end lost 11 bases, and 14 bases lay between the germline ends. The germline V gene encodes CDR1 SGHNT and CDR2 YENEEA. This CDR3 reads CASSLGSRGRAFF. Here the CDR3 DNA reads TGTGCCAGCAGCTTAGGGAGCAGGGGCCGGGCTTTCTTT. Together with reference TRBV11-3 and TRBJ1-1, the CDR3 gives the full variable domain: EAGVVQSPRYKIIEKKQPVAFWCNPISGHNTLYWYLQNLGQGPELLIRYENEEAVDDSQLPKDRFSAERLKGVDSTLKIQPAELGDSAVYLCASSLGSRGRAFFGQGTRLTVV.

This clone was seen only a few times. The chain employs TRBV6-6 and TRBJ1-6; D possibly corresponds to TRBD1 (6 bases). The germline V gene has CDR1 MNHNY and CDR2 SVGAGI (reference sequence). This CDR3 is built from 16 residues. Trimming took off 4 bases at V and 4 bases at J, with 14 bases between the two ends. The CDR3, as DNA: TGTGCCAGCAGTTCACCGGAGAGGGGGTATAATTCACCCCTCCACTTT. Translation: CASSSPERGYNSPLHF.

This clone has just a few counts. V gene TRBV3-1 (or the pseudogene TRBV3-2) combines with J gene TRBJ1-2; D possibly corresponds to TRBD1 (5 bases). Germline V lookup: CDR1 LGHDT, CDR2 YNNKEL (reference sequence). There are 12 residues in the CDR3. The V and J ends lost 3 bases and 3 bases respectively, with 5 bases between them. In nucleotides, the CDR3 is TGTGCCAGCAGCCAGGGGCACTATGGCTACACCTTC. Its protein product is CASSQGHYGYTF.

This chain uses TRBV5-1 with TRBJ2-2, with 8 bases identical to TRBD1. CDR3 length: 14 amino acids. Germline V gene lookup returns CDR1 SGHRS and CDR2 YFSETQ. V gave up 4 bases and J gave up 7 bases; unmatched junction bases: 6. The CDR3 spells CASSPDRVDGELFF. The CDR3 DNA is TGCGCCAGCAGCCCGGACAGGGTTGACGGGGAGCTGTTTTTT.

The chain is built from TRBV29-1 and TRBJ1-6, with D possibly matching TRBD1 (5 bases). CDR3 size: 13 residues. Germline assignment: CDR1 SQVTM and CDR2 ANQGSEA. V lost 1 base, J lost 13 bases, and 14 bases lay in between. The CDR3: CSVEGYPGSPLHF. The CDR3 nucleotides are TGCAGCGTTGAAGGATATCCAGGGTCTCCCCTCCACTTT.

This chain uses TRBV28 with TRBJ1-1; TRBD1 is a possible D gene (6 bases). Deletions cut 3 bases from V and 6 bases from J, with 14 bases between. Germline V gene data show CDR1 as MDHEN and CDR2 as SYDVKM. The CDR3 is made up of 14 amino acids. The CDR3 spells CASSFGGLHAEAFF. CDR3 bases: TGTGCCAGCAGTTTCGGGGGGCTTCACGCTGAAGCTTTCTTT.

V and J are TRBV5-1 and TRBJ1-1; D is perhaps TRBD1 (5 bases). Trimming took 0 bases from V and 3 from J, leaving 12 bases between them. Looked up from germline, CDR1 is SGHRS and CDR2 is YFSETQ. The CDR3 consists of 15 residues. CDR3 nucleotide sequence: TGCGCCAGCAGCTTGGTCGGGGGGATGGACACTGAAGCTTTCTTT. Residues: CASSLVGGMDTEAFF.

The V call is TRBV28, the J call TRBJ2-6; unclear D gene. The germline V and J ends were trimmed by 6 bases and 0 bases, with 9 bases remaining between them. In germline, CDR1 is MDHEN, CDR2 SYDVKM. CDR3 length equals 15 residues. The DNA for the CDR3 is TGTGCCAGCAGAGCGACGCGCTCTGGGGCCAACGTCCTGACTTTC. This gives the protein CASRATRSGANVLTF. Complete variable domain (other parts from reference TRBV28 and TRBJ2-6): DVKVTQSSRYLVKRTGEKVFLECVQDMDHENMFWYRQDPGLGLRLIYFSYDVKMKEKGDIPEGYSVSREKKERFSLILESASTNQTSMYLCASRATRSGANVLTFGAGSRLTVL.

This clone showed up just once. The chain links TRBV10-3 to TRBJ2-1; D not certain. The V gene lost 1 base and the J gene lost 5 bases, with 9 bases spanning the gap. The CDR3 has 14 residues. Germline CDR1 is ENHRY and CDR2 is SYGVKD. The CDR3 is CAISEYDINNEQFF. The CDR3 DNA reads as TGTGCCATCAGTGAGTATGACATAAACAATGAGCAGTTCTTC.

This rearrangement joins TRBV11-3 to TRBJ2-1; no clear D gene. CDR1 is SGHNT, CDR2 YENEEA, per germline. CDR3 length: 13 amino acids. Trimming stripped 2 bases from V and 10 bases from J, with 12 bases between. In nucleotides, the CDR3 is TGTGCCAGCAGCTTAAGTTCCCACGGGGAGCAGTTCTTC. As protein: CASSLSSHGEQFF. The full variable domain, its missing parts supplied by reference TRBV11-3 and TRBJ2-1, is EAGVVQSPRYKIIEKKQPVAFWCNPISGHNTLYWYLQNLGQGPELLIRYENEEAVDDSQLPKDRFSAERLKGVDSTLKIQPAELGDSAVYLCASSLSSHGEQFFGPGTRLTVL.

This clone occurred a few times. The chain carries TRBV5-1 and TRBJ2-3; 11 bases align to TRBD2. Trimming removed 1 base from V and 4 bases from J; junction bases left unmatched: 5. The CDR3 is 16 amino acids. Germline-derived CDR1 and CDR2 are SGHRS and YFSETQ. CDR3 sequence reads: CASSLISGGAADTQYF. The CDR3 region has the DNA TGCGCCAGCAGCTTGATTAGCGGGGGGGCGGCAGATACGCAGTATTTT.

CDR3 loop: CASSLTGGGTDTQYF. The CDR3 bases are TGTGCCAGCAGTTTAACGGGGGGAGGCACAGATACGCAGTATTTT. The gene calls are TRBV27 and TRBJ2-3, with 7 bases fitting TRBD2. The CDR3 loop spans 15 amino acids. Germline CDR1 is MNHEY and CDR2 is SMNVEV (reference sequence). With V trimmed by 2 bases and J by 1 base, 3 bases remained unmatched.

This clone was counted a few times. This chain connects TRBV9 to TRBJ2-1; the match to TRBD2 covers 11 bases. Trimming at V came to 3 bases and at J to 6 bases, leaving 8 bases not matched to a gene. The CDR3 runs to 16 residues. The germline V gene encodes CDR1 SGDLS and CDR2 YYNGEE. CDR3 sequence: CASSALAGGLINEQFF. The CDR3 DNA reads as TGTGCCAGCAGCGCCTTAGCGGGGGGGCTCATCAATGAGCAGTTCTTC.

V and J are TRBV7-2 and TRBJ2-5; D is possibly TRBD2 (5 bases). CDR1 is SGHTA, CDR2 FQGNSA, per germline. The V gene lost 5 bases and the J gene lost 5 bases, with 12 bases spanning the gap. The CDR3 sequence is 13 residues long. The CDR3 DNA follows: TGTGCCAGCAGCCCCGGCCGCGGGGAGACCCAGTACTTC. Its protein product is CASSPGRGETQYF.

V gene TRBV14 combines with J gene TRBJ2-5; no definite D call. The CDR3 is 12 residues long. With 4 bases removed from V and 5 bases from J, the gap between germline ends came to 8 bases. Germline CDR1 reads SGHDN; CDR2 reads FVKESK. The CDR3 loop reads CASSLSRETQYF. As DNA, the CDR3 is TGTGCCAGCAGCCTATCGAGGGAGACCCAGTACTTC.